This TCR beta chain originates from a study of blood T cell repertoires in COVID-19. The CDR3 is 15 residues long. Trimming shortened V by 7 bases and J by 0 bases, and 19 bases separated the two germline ends. Looked up from germline, CDR1 is SQVTM and CDR2 is ANQGSEA. Seattle patient enrollment occurred during active infection, with longitudinal follow-up thereafter. Original methodology: Estimation of nucleated cell counts was performed using reference gene primer amplification. Generated by immunoSEQ multiplex PCR, the TCRdb table keeps only in-frame clones and is missing some. That table supplies the V and J calls and clone size; D and trimming were determined from the DNA. The table has 450,000 or so clones, over 75% seen once.

This receptor was obtained from a woman in her 40s with COVID-19, enrolled during active disease. Sample: peripheral blood. The chain uses TRBV29-1 and TRBJ2-7; D is perhaps TRBD2 (6 bases). CDR3 sequence reads: CSATRGSISSYEQYF. The CDR3 DNA sequence: TGCAGCGCCACGCGGGGCTCCATAAGCTCCTACGAGCAGTACTTC.